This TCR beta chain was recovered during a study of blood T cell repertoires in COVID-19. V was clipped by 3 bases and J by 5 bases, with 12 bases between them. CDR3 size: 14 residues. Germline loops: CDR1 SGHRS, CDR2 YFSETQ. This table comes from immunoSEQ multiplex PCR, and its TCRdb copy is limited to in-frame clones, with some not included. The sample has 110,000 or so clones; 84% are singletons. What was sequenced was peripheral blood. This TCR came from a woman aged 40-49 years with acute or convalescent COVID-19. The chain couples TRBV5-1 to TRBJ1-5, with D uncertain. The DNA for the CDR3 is TGCGCCAGCAGCTACACCCCCACAGATCAGCCCCAGCATTTT. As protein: CASSYTPTDQPQHF.